These 23 T cell receptor beta chains came from one sample sequenced in a study of identical twins (dated by TCRdb to 2016 to 2017). Library preparation employed 5' RACE. Sequencing instrument: Illumina HiSeq 2000. In-frame beta chains were kept once TCRdb had trimmed the public reads at Q25 with fastp and called clones with MiXCR. Records with the same CDR3 protein are collapsed into one entry carrying the most frequent genes and DNA. The table for this sample lists over 600,000 distinct CDR3 sequences; 21% of them were counted only once. In total, the top ten clones hold roughly 4% of the sample. The data were also submitted as part of a second study, on T cells expressing NK-cell markers.

Sequencing was done on a sample of PBMCs. The receptor set was obtained from a woman under 30 in good health.

The gene calls are TRBV9 and TRBJ2-7; D ambiguous. Looked up from germline, CDR1 is SGDLS and CDR2 is YYNGEE. V was pared by 0 bases and J by 5 bases, with 6 bases between. The CDR3 has 12 residues. The CDR3 DNA reads as TGTGCCAGCAGCGTAGCAGGACACGAGCAGTACTTC. It is translated as CASSVAGHEQYF.

In its sample, this clonotype was seen a few times. The chain combines TRBV12-3 or TRBV12-4 with TRBJ2-5; D gene uncertain. V was trimmed by 3 bases and J by 3 bases, leaving 8 bases between them. The CDR3 is 13 residues long. The CDR3 DNA reads TGTGCCAGCAGTTTGACGGTAAAAGAGACCCAGTACTTC. This translates into CASSLTVKETQYF.

The rearrangement joins TRBV5-6 to TRBJ2-1, with TRBD2 matching over 9 bases. CDR1 SGHDT and CDR2 YYEEEE come from the germline V gene. The CDR3 totals 18 residues. Trimming took 0 bases from V and 5 from J; bases not matched to a gene: 12. DNA for the CDR3: TGTGCCAGCAGCTTGGTGTTAGCGGGGGCATTATCAAACAATGAGCAGTTCTTC. Protein sequence: CASSLVLAGALSNNEQFF. Combining the CDR3 with reference TRBV5-6 and TRBJ2-1 gives the whole variable domain DAGVTQSPTHLIKTRGQQVTLRCSPKSGHDTVSWYQQALGQGPQFIFQYYEEEERQRGNFPDRFSGHQFPNYSSELNVNALLLGDSALYLCASSLVLAGALSNNEQFFGPGTRLTVL.

The table lists this clonotype with a few counts. This rearrangement joins TRBV5-1 to TRBJ1-6; perhaps TRBD1 as D (6 bases). The CDR3 extends over 16 amino acids. Germline lookup yields CDR1 SGHRS and CDR2 YFSETQ. V was clipped by 4 bases and J by 7 bases, with 18 bases between them. The CDR3 bases are TGCGCCAGCAGCAGGATTTATGACAGGAGAAATTCACCCCTCCACTTT. This gives the protein CASSRIYDRRNSPLHF.

This clonotype was counted once. The genes are TRBV27 and TRBJ2-2, with TRBD2 matching 12 bases. Germline trimming cut 5 bases from V and 6 bases from J; bases unmatched to any gene: 7. This CDR3 region has 16 residues. Germline CDR1 is MNHEY and CDR2 is SMNVEV (reference sequence). The CDR3 DNA is TGTGCCAGCAGTACCAGGACTAGCGGGACCGCCGGGGAGCTGTTTTTT. Its translation is CASSTRTSGTAGELFF.

This chain connects TRBV4-2 to TRBJ2-3; 9 bases are shared with TRBD1. Germline V CDR1 and CDR2: LGHNA, YNFKEQ. CDR3 size: 16 residues. The junction had 11 bases not matched to a gene; V was cut back by 5 bases and J by 5 bases. CDR3 sequence (DNA): TGTGCCAGCAGCACGCAGACAGGGGGAAAAGGAGATACGCAGTATTTT. Amino acids: CASSTQTGGKGDTQYF.

This clonotype was picked up one time. This chain links TRBV11-2 with TRBJ2-1, with TRBD1 matching 10 bases. Germline CDR1 reads SGHAT; CDR2 reads FQNNGV. The CDR3 runs 15 residues. The J segment lost 8 bases and the V segment lost 5 bases, leaving 9 bases of the junction unmatched. The CDR3 loop is CASSHPGQGLDEQFF. DNA of the CDR3: TGTGCCAGCAGCCACCCGGGACAGGGGCTTGATGAGCAGTTCTTC.

The V gene is TRBV29-1, the J gene TRBJ1-4; D is ambiguous. This CDR3 spans 13 amino acids. The germline CDR1 and CDR2 sequences are SQVTM and ANQGSEA. V gave up 6 bases and J gave up 5 bases, with 13 bases separating them. The CDR3 reads CSVADGLNEKLFF. DNA of the CDR3: TGCAGCGTCGCTGACGGCCTAAATGAAAAACTGTTTTTT.

This sequence joins TRBV10-3 and TRBJ2-7; D may match TRBD1 or TRBD2 (7 bases each). The CDR3 runs 15 residues. The germline V gene has CDR1 ENHRY and CDR2 SYGVKD. Trimming took 3 bases from V and 0 from J, leaving 12 bases between them. The CDR3 nucleotides read TGTGCCATCAGTGACCAGGGGGGGGCCTCCTACGAGCAGTACTTC. It codes for CAISDQGGASYEQYF.

This clonotype was seen repeatedly, ten times or more. The chain joins TRBV27 to TRBJ1-4, with TRBD1 matching over 11 bases. CDR1 is MNHEY, CDR2 SMNVEV, per germline (reference sequence). The CDR3 sequence is 13 residues long. Trimming took 5 bases from V and 11 from J; bases not matched to a gene: 4. The DNA for the CDR3 is TGTGCCAGCAGTGCGGGACAGGGGGGGAAACTGTTTTTT. Translated, it gives CASSAGQGGKLFF.

This clonotype was found a few times. V usage is TRBV4-2 and J usage is TRBJ2-7; 14 bases line up with TRBD2. V lost 2 bases to trimming and J lost 7 bases; unmatched junction nucleotides: 13. The germline gives CDR1 LGHNA, CDR2 YNFKEQ. The CDR3 covers 18 residues. CDR3 DNA sequence: TGTGCCAGCAGCCAAACCTTGGGACTAGCGGGAGCGATAGGGGAGCAGTACTTC. It encodes CASSQTLGLAGAIGEQYF.

This clonotype showed up just once. The V and J genes are TRBV6-5 and TRBJ2-5; D is unresolved. Germline lookup yields CDR1 MNHEY and CDR2 SVGAGI. CDR3 size: 15 residues. Deletions cut 0 bases from V and 6 bases from J, with 14 bases between. CDR3 region: CASSYSYSAIQTQYF. The DNA for the CDR3 is TGTGCCAGCAGTTACTCCTATTCAGCGATCCAGACCCAGTACTTC.

This clonotype was counted only a few times. The rearrangement joins TRBV29-1 to TRBJ2-7, with TRBD2 matching over 10 bases. Germline CDR1 SQVTM, CDR2 ANQGSEA. The CDR3 sequence is 15 residues long. V gave up 6 bases and J gave up 0 bases; unmatched junction bases: 8. The CDR3 sequence: CSVAISGRPSYEQYF. The CDR3 region has the DNA TGCAGCGTGGCCATTAGCGGGAGGCCCTCCTACGAGCAGTACTTC.

J is TRBJ1-1 and V is TRBV5-1; 8 positions agree with TRBD1. Trimming removed 3 bases from V and 1 base from J; junction bases left unmatched: 5. The CDR3 consists of 15 residues. CDR1 is SGHRS, CDR2 YFSETQ, per germline. CDR3 loop: CASSSTGQENTEAFF. The CDR3 coding sequence is TGCGCCAGCAGCTCGACGGGACAGGAGAACACTGAAGCTTTCTTT.

J is TRBJ2-7 and V is TRBV7-6; 12 nucleotides align to TRBD1. The V segment lost 2 bases and the J segment 4 bases; nucleotides outside the gene matches: 15. Germline CDR1 SGHVS, CDR2 FNYEAQ. The CDR3 loop spans 19 amino acids. DNA for the CDR3: TGTGCCAGCAGCTTAAGCCCCGCGCCGGGACAGGGGGCTTTGTACGAGCAGTACTTC. It is translated as CASSLSPAPGQGALYEQYF.

This sequence joins TRBV15 and TRBJ2-2; tentative D call: TRBD1 (5 bases). The V and J ends lost 6 bases and 3 bases respectively, with 17 bases between them. In germline, CDR1 is LNHNV, CDR2 YYDKDF (reference sequence). The CDR3 spans 16 residues. The CDR3 bases are TGTGCCACCAGGATTACAGCCCTACAGGACACCGGGGAGCTGTTTTTT. This codes for CATRITALQDTGELFF.

This clonotype was found a few times. The chain has TRBV25-1 and TRBJ2-7; either TRBD1 or TRBD2 may supply D (6 bases each). The CDR3 spans 13 residues. The ends were cut back, 7 bases at V and 6 bases at J, with 16 bases in the middle. From germline, CDR1 is MGHDK and CDR2 SYGVNS. The CDR3 spells CASTRGGKGEQYF. The CDR3 DNA reads as TGTGCCAGCACTCGAGGGGGGAAAGGCGAGCAGTACTTC.

J is TRBJ2-7 and V is TRBV15; TRBD2 aligns across 8 bases. Germline V gene data show CDR1 as LNHNV and CDR2 as YYDKDF (reference sequence). This CDR3 is 14 amino acids long. J lost 2 bases, V lost 0 bases, and 0 bases had no gene match. The CDR3 here is CATSREGLAYEQYF. Here the CDR3 DNA reads TGTGCCACCAGCAGAGAGGGACTAGCCTACGAGCAGTACTTC.

This clonotype was picked up a small number of times. The genes are TRBV11-3 and TRBJ2-1; TRBD1 agrees at 11 bases. Germline CDR1 SGHNT, CDR2 YENEEA. With 8 bases clipped from V and 7 bases from J, the junction kept 7 bases outside the gene matches. CDR3 size: 14 residues. CDR3 coding DNA: TGTGCCAGCGGAGGACAGGGGGCGATAAATGAGCAGTTCTTC. This translates into CASGGQGAINEQFF. The variable domain in full, completed from reference TRBV11-3 and TRBJ2-1, reads EAGVVQSPRYKIIEKKQPVAFWCNPISGHNTLYWYLQNLGQGPELLIRYENEEAVDDSQLPKDRFSAERLKGVDSTLKIQPAELGDSAVYLCASGGQGAINEQFFGPGTRLTVL.

Comments on this clonotype: An end of the junction does not agree with germline; a read error may underlie this. This chain connects TRBV20-1 to TRBJ2-5, with D perhaps TRBD1 or TRBD2 (5 bases each). CDR1 is DFQATT, CDR2 SNEGSKA, per germline (reference sequence). The CDR3 has 12 amino acids. This CDR3 reads CSARGVKETQYF. CDR3 DNA sequence: TGCAGTGCGAGAGGGGTCAAGGAGACCCAGTACTTC.

There are many counts of this clonotype. CDR3 loop: CASSYRKDTEAFF. In nucleotides, the CDR3 is TGTGCCAGCAGTTACCGGAAGGACACTGAAGCTTTCTTT. The gene calls are TRBV6-5 and TRBJ1-1, with unresolved D. Trimming removed 2 bases at V and 3 bases at J, with 7 bases between. The CDR3 is 13 residues long. Germline V gene lookup returns CDR1 MNHEY and CDR2 SVGAGI.

This chain joins TRBV20-1 and TRBJ1-2; D call uncertain. The germline V gene encodes CDR1 DFQATT and CDR2 SNEGSKA (reference sequence). The V and J ends lost 6 bases and 8 bases respectively, with 16 bases between them. CDR3 length equals 12 residues. The CDR3 is CSANIQSSGYTF. CDR3 coding DNA: TGCAGTGCCAACATTCAAAGCTCGGGCTACACCTTC.

The gene calls are TRBV2 and TRBJ2-1; 9 bases agree with TRBD1. Germline CDR1 reads SNHLY; CDR2 reads FYNNEI. Trimming removed 1 base from V and 6 bases from J; junction bases left unmatched: 4. The CDR3 is 15 amino acids. CDR3: CASSEEGQGSNEQFF. The CDR3 DNA sequence: TGTGCCAGCAGTGAAGAGGGACAGGGTAGCAATGAGCAGTTCTTC.